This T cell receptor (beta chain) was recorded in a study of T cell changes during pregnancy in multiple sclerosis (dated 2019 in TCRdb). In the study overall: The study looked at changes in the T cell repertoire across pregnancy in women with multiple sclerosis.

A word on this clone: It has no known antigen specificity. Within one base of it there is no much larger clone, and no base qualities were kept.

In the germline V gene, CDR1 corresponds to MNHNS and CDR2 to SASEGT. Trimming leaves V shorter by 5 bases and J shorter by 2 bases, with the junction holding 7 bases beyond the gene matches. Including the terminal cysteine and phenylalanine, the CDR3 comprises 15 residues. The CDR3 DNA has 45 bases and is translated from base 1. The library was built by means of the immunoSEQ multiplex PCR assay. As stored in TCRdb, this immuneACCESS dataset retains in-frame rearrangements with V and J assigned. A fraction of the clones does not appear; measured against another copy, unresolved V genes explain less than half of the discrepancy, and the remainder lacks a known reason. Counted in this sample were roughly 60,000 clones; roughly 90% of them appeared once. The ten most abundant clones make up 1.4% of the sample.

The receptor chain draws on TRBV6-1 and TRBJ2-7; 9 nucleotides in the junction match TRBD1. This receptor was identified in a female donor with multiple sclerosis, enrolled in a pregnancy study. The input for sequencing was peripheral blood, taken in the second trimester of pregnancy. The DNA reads TGTGCCAGCAGTTCCCGGACAGGGGTGACCTACGAGCAGTACTTC. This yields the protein CASSSRTGVTYEQYF.